Given below is one T cell receptor beta chain in context. The entry originates in a study of shared clonotypes between healthy human individuals. All the donors were Caucasian adults who lived in Nashville, Tennessee. Sequencing used immunoSEQ multiplex PCR; TCRdb keeps in-frame clones, though not all of them. This table has hundreds of thousands of clones, 70% to 80% appearing once. Sequences were obtained from PBMCs. The source of this sequence is a woman aged 40-49 years in good health. Some clones in this sample may be carry-over from other donors' samples.

This chain's CDR3 is CASSLMSEREQFF. The CDR3 bases are TGTGCCAGCAGCTTAATGTCCGAGCGGGAGCAGTTCTTC. V and J are TRBV7-2 and TRBJ2-1, with TRBD2 as a possible D gene (5 bases). The germline V gene has CDR1 SGHTA and CDR2 FQGNSA. Between the trimmed V and J ends, which lost 2 bases and 10 bases, there was a span of 12 bases. The CDR3 spans 13 residues.